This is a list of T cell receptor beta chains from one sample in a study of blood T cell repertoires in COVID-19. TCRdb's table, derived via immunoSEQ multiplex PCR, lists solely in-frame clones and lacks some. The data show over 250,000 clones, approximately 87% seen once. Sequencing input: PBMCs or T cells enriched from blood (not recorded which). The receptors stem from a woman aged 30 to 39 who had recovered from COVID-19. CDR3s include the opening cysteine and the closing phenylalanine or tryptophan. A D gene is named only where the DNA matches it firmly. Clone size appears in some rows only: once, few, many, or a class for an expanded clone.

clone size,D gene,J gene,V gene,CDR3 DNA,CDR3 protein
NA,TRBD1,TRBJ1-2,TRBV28,TGTGCCAGCAATCGGGCAGGGGGAGGTGGCTACACCTTC,CASNRAGGGGYTF
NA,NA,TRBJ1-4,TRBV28,TGTGCCAGCAAACCCTCCCCGGTGGGGGCTGCAACTAATGAAAAACTGTTTTTT,CASKPSPVGAATNEKLFF
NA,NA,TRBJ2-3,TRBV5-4,TGTGCCAGCGTTAGTTCCTCTTCTAGCACAGATACGCAGTATTTT,CASVSSSSSTDTQYF
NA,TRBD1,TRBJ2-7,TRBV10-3,TGTGCCACAAGGCGACAGGGGATGGGGGCCGGGACCTACGAGCAGTACTTC,CATRRQGMGAGTYEQYF
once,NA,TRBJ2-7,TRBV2,TGTGCCAGCAGTTTACAGAGCTACGAGCAGTACTTC,CASSLQSYEQYF
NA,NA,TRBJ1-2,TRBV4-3,TGCGCCAGCAGCCTCGGGGGGAATGGCTACACCTTC,CASSLGGNGYTF
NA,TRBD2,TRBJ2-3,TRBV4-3,TGCGCCAGCAGCCAAGAAGGGAAGGCTAGCGGGGGTGGTACAGATACGCAGTATTTT,CASSQEGKASGGGTDTQYF
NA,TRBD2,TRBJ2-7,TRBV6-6,TGTGCCAGCAGTTACTCGGGACTAGCGGGGATCGAGCAGTACTTC,CASSYSGLAGIEQYF
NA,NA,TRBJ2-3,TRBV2,TGTGCCAGCAGAACTGGTGGGGGGGGCGCGGGAGATACGCAGTATTTT,CASRTGGGGAGDTQYF
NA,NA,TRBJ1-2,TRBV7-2,TGTGCCAGCAGCTTAGAGGGGGGGAGGGCCTATGGCTACACCTTC,CASSLEGGRAYGYTF
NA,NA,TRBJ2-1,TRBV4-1,TGCGCCAGCAGCCAAGCGGGGGGCCATGTCAATGAGCAGTTCTTC,CASSQAGGHVNEQFF
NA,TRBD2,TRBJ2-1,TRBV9,TGTGCCAGCAGCGTCTCGGGACTAGCGGGGTACAATGAGCAGTTCTTC,CASSVSGLAGYNEQFF
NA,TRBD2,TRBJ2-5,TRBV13,TGTGCCAGCAGCTTAGGTCGAGCGGGGGACTGGGAGACCCAGTACTTC,CASSLGRAGDWETQYF
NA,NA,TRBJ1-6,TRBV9,TGTGCCAGCAGCGCCTTAGGGGGGGGAACGTTAAATTCACCCCTCCACTTT,CASSALGGGTLNSPLHF
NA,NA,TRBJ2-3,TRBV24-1,TGTGCCACCAGTGATTTGTCAGGGGGCACAGATACGCAGTATTTT,CATSDLSGGTDTQYF
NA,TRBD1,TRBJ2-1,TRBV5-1,TGCGCCAGCAGGGGTTATAAACGGGACAGGGAAGAAAGAGAGCAGTTCTTC,CASRGYKRDREEREQFF
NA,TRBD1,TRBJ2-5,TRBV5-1,TGCGCCAGCAGCTGGGGACAGGCAGGAACTCAGACCCAGTACTTC,CASSWGQAGTQTQYF
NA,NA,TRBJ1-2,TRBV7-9,TGTGCCAGCAGCTTAGCCAGGTTCGGTGGCTACACCTTC,CASSLARFGGYTF
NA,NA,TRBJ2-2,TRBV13,TGTGCCAGCAGCCTTTTATCCGGGGAGCTGTTTTTT,CASSLLSGELFF
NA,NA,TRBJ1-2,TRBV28,TGTGCCAGCAGTTGGGGAACCTCAGGGTATGGCTACACCTTC,CASSWGTSGYGYTF
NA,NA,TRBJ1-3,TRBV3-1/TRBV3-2,TGTGCCAGCAGCCGTGCCGGGGCTGGAAACACCATATATTTT,CASSRAGAGNTIYF
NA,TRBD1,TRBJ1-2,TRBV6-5,TGTGCCAGCAGTTACTCGGGGACAGGGATCTATGGCTACACCTTC,CASSYSGTGIYGYTF
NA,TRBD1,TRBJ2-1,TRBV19,TGTGCCAGTAGTGAACCGGGACAGCTCTACAATGAGCAGTTCTTC,CASSEPGQLYNEQFF
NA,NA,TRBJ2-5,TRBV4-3,TGCGCCAGCAGCCAATCCGGGTGGGAGACCCAGTACTTC,CASSQSGWETQYF
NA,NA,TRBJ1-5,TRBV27,TGTGCCAGCAGTTCCCGAGGGTTAGGGGGAGCCCAGCATTTT,CASSSRGLGGAQHF
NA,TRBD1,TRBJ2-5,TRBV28,TGTGCCAGCAGTTCCCCCGGGACAGCTAGAGAGACCCAGTACTTC,CASSSPGTARETQYF
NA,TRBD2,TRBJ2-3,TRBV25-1,TGTGCCAGCAGCACACCTGGGACTAGCGGGTTATTTTTC,CASSTPGTSGLFF
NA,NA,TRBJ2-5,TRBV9,TGTGCCAGCAGCGTAGCTTCGTCCCCGGGGTTTGGGGAGACCCAGTACTTC,CASSVASSPGFGETQYF
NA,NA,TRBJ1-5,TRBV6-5,TGTGCCAGCAGTCGCCGGGCAGGGAATCAGCCCCAGCATTTT,CASSRRAGNQPQHF
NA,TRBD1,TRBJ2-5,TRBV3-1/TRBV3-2,TGTGCCAGCAGCCATAGTGACAGGGGGCAAGGGGAGACCCAGTACTTC,CASSHSDRGQGETQYF
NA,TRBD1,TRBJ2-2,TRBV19,TGTGCCAGCATGGACAGGGGAGACACCGGGGAGCTGTTTTTT,CASMDRGDTGELFF
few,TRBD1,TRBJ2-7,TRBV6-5,TGTGCCAGCAGTTACGGGACAGGGGGCTACGAGCAGTACTTC,CASSYGTGGYEQYF
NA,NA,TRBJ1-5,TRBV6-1,TGTGCCAGCAGTGACCAAAGTAGTTCGCCCCAGCATTTT,CASSDQSSSPQHF
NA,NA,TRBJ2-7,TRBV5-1,TGCGCCAGCAGCCGAGGAGGACAGACCTACGAGCAGTACTTC,CASSRGGQTYEQYF
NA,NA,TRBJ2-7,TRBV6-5,TGTGCCAGCAGTTACTCGACAGGTCCCTACGAGCAGTACTTC,CASSYSTGPYEQYF
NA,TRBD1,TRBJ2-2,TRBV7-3,TGTGCCAGCAGCTCTAAAATGAGGACAGGGGAAACCGGGGAGCTGTTTTTT,CASSSKMRTGETGELFF
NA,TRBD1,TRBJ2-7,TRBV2,TGTGCCAGCGGGCGGACAGGGGGGACCTACGAGCAGTACTTC,CASGRTGGTYEQYF
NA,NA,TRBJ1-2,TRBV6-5,TGTGCCAGCAGTTACGCGGACAGCCTAAACTATGGCTACACCTTC,CASSYADSLNYGYTF
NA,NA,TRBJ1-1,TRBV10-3,TGTGCCATCAGTGAGGGAAGACATTTTGAAGCTTTCTTT,CAISEGRHFEAFF